This T cell receptor (beta chain) was profiled in a study of T cell responses to AZD1222 COVID-19 vaccine. The CDR3 runs to 11 residues. CDR1 is MDHEN and CDR2 is SYDVKM in the germline V gene. Assay used: immunoSEQ multiplex PCR; TCRdb lists only in-frame clones, some missing. The top ten hold more than 5% of the sample, which has approximately 93,000 clones, 70% to 90% seen once. Study outcomes and limitations: White British ancestry dominated among donors, who included more females, and clonal diversity was possibly underestimated. In the spike-specific TCR repertoire, nearly half reportedly target unmutated variant regions.

For this clone: Antigen: not known.

This material consisted of peripheral blood, taken 28 days after the second AZD1222 dose. The chain joins TRBV28 to TRBJ2-7; D not certain. This receptor was identified in an adult who received the AZD1222 COVID-19 vaccine. DNA of the CDR3: TGTTTTGTTAGCTCCTGGTACGAGCAGTACTTC. This encodes CFVSSWYEQYF. Full variable domain (missing parts from reference TRBV28 and TRBJ2-7): DVKVTQSSRYLVKRTGEKVFLECVQDMDHENMFWYRQDPGLGLRLIYFSYDVKMKEKGDIPEGYSVSREKKERFSLILESASTNQTSMYLCFVSSWYEQYFGPGTRLTVT.